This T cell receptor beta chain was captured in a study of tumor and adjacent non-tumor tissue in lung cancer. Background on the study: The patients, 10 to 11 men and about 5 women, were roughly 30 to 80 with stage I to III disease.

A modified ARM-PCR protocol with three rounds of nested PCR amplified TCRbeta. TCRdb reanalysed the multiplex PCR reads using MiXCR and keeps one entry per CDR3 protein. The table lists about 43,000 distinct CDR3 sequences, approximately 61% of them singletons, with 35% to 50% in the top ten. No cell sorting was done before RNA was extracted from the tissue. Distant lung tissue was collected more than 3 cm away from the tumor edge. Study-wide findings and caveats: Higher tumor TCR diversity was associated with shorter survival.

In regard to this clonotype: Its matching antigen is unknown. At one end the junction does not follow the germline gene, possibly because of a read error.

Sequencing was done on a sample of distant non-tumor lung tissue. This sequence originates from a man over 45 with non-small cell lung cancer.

CDR3 sequence: CSAIVQGASSYNEPFF. For the CDR3, the DNA is TGCAGTGCTATAGTCCAGGGGGCTAGCTCCTACAATGAGCCGTTCTTC. The gene calls are TRBV20-1 and TRBJ2-1; 8 bases map to TRBD1. Germline CDR1 reads DFQATT; CDR2 reads SNEGSKA (reference sequence). The CDR3 extends over 16 amino acids.